One sample yielded the 18 T cell receptor beta chains listed below, sequenced in a study of blood T cell repertoires in COVID-19. Produced via immunoSEQ multiplex PCR; TCRdb's table is partial and in-frame only. The data show more than 40,000 clones, with around 84% seen just once and 4.4% held by the top ten. The specimen was peripheral blood. The receptors here all came from a man aged 45-65 years with active COVID-19.

The genes are TRBV18 and TRBJ1-4; maybe TRBD1 (5 bases). Trimming took off 6 bases at V and 7 bases at J, with 15 bases between the two ends. The length of the CDR3 is 14 residues. Germline V lookup: CDR1 KGHSH, CDR2 LQKENI. CDR3 coding DNA: TGTGCCAGCTCCCCCCGGGGGACGGTTGAAAAACTGTTTTTT. Its protein product is CASSPRGTVEKLFF.

The chain couples TRBV4-2 to TRBJ2-2; 11 bases map to TRBD1. V lost 4 bases to trimming and J lost 4 bases; unmatched junction nucleotides: 11. Germline V CDR1 and CDR2: LGHNA, YNFKEQ. The CDR3 loop spans 18 amino acids. CDR3 sequence reads: CASSPQNPGTGGTGELFF. The CDR3 nucleotides are TGTGCCAGCAGCCCTCAAAACCCGGGGACAGGGGGCACCGGGGAGCTGTTTTTT.

The V and J genes are TRBV27 and TRBJ1-1; 7 nucleotides agree with TRBD1. V lost 5 bases and J lost 0; bases outside the gene matches: 6. The CDR3 consists of 15 residues. Germline CDR1 MNHEY, CDR2 SMNVEV (reference sequence). The CDR3 DNA reads TGTGCCAGCAGTACCTTGACAGGGATGAACACTGAAGCTTTCTTT. It is translated as CASSTLTGMNTEAFF.

This clone appeared a single time. The CDR3, as DNA: TGTGCCAGCAGTCCCATCACAGATACGCAGTATTTT. Its translation: CASSPITDTQYF. This chain connects TRBV6-2 or TRBV6-3 to TRBJ2-3; no definite D call. This CDR3 region has 12 residues. With 5 bases removed from V and 2 bases from J, the gap between germline ends came to 5 bases. Germline loops: CDR1 MNHEY, CDR2 SVGEGT.

The chain recombines TRBV10-3 with TRBJ2-5; 8 bases agree with TRBD2. The J segment lost 5 bases and the V segment lost 4 bases, leaving 15 bases of the junction unmatched. There are 17 residues in the CDR3. Germline lookup yields CDR1 ENHRY and CDR2 SYGVKD. Here the CDR3 DNA reads TGTGCCATCAGTGGTTTGTCTAGCGGGTCAGTCGTGGAGACCCAGTACTTC. This sequence encodes CAISGLSSGSVVETQYF.

This clone was detected a few times. This chain uses TRBV7-2 with TRBJ1-2; 11 nucleotides align to TRBD1. Germline CDR1 reads SGHTA; CDR2 reads FQGNSA. The CDR3 contains 14 residues. The trim removed 5 bases at V and 3 bases at J, leaving 2 bases unmatched. The CDR3, as DNA: TGTGCCAGCAGCGTGGACAGGGGGCACTATGGCTACACCTTC. Translating it yields CASSVDRGHYGYTF.

This chain links TRBV10-3 with TRBJ2-7, with a possible D match to TRBD2 (5 bases). Germline V gene lookup returns CDR1 ENHRY and CDR2 SYGVKD. The CDR3 contains 12 residues. V lost 4 bases and J 7 bases, leaving 11 bases between the germline ends. CDR3 residues: CAISAGGGEQYF. The CDR3 DNA reads as TGTGCCATCAGTGCCGGTGGAGGAGAGCAGTACTTC.

This chain connects TRBV5-5 to TRBJ1-3; D might be TRBD1 (5 bases). The length of the CDR3 is 16 residues. The germline V gene encodes CDR1 SGHKS and CDR2 YYEKEE (reference sequence). Trimming removed 5 bases from V and 0 bases from J, with 15 bases in between. For the CDR3, the DNA is TGTGCCAGCAGTCCCGGGACTGCTTTCTCTGGAAACACCATATATTTT. As protein: CASSPGTAFSGNTIYF.

The chain uses TRBV7-9 and TRBJ1-4, with 9 bases matching TRBD1. Germline CDR1 reads SEHNR; CDR2 reads FQNEAQ (reference sequence). The CDR3 has 14 residues. V trimming: 5 bases; J trimming: 6 bases; junction bases outside the gene matches: 4. CDR3 loop: CASSPWTGDEKLFF. CDR3 in DNA: TGTGCCAGCAGCCCCTGGACAGGGGATGAAAAACTGTTTTTT.

The genes are TRBV6-5 and TRBJ1-1; no firm D call. The CDR3 is 15 residues long. Trimming shortened V by 5 bases and J by 4 bases, and 17 bases separated the two germline ends. CDR1 and CDR2 from the germline V gene are MNHEY and SVGAGI. The chain's CDR3 is CASSQLELIGTEAFF. The CDR3, as DNA: TGTGCCAGCAGTCAGCTAGAATTGATCGGCACTGAAGCTTTCTTT.

This chain uses TRBV7-9 with TRBJ1-1; D is unresolved. Trimming shortened V by 1 base and J by 0 bases, and 9 bases separated the two germline ends. Germline-derived CDR1 and CDR2 are SEHNR and FQNEAQ (reference sequence). This CDR3 is 15 amino acids long. The CDR3 loop reads CASSLGQAMNTEAFF. CDR3 bases: TGTGCCAGCAGCTTAGGGCAGGCCATGAACACTGAAGCTTTCTTT.

The chain employs TRBV4-1 and TRBJ2-1; tentatively, D is TRBD2 (6 bases). The CDR3 contains 14 residues. Germline-derived CDR1 and CDR2 are MGHRA and YSYEKL. V was shortened by 1 base and J by 8 bases, with 12 bases between the two germline ends. The chain's CDR3 is CASSQGGGLYEQFF. For the CDR3, the DNA is TGCGCCAGCAGCCAAGGCGGAGGGTTGTATGAGCAGTTCTTC.

This chain uses TRBV5-6 with TRBJ2-2; TRBD2 matches 10 bases. Germline trimming cut 0 bases from V and 6 bases from J; bases unmatched to any gene: 5. Germline CDR1 SGHDT, CDR2 YYEEEE. The CDR3 extends over 16 amino acids. Here the CDR3 reads CASSLGSGLASGELFF. The CDR3 DNA is TGTGCCAGCAGCTTGGGCTCGGGACTAGCGTCCGGGGAGCTGTTTTTT.

The V and J genes are TRBV7-2 and TRBJ2-3, with D perhaps TRBD2 (5 bases). The ends were cut back, 1 base at V and 5 bases at J, with 13 bases in the middle. The CDR3 has 15 amino acids. CDR1 and CDR2 from the germline V gene are SGHTA and FQGNSA. CDR3 DNA sequence: TGTGCCAGCAGCTTAGTGCGGGTTGCAGGAGATACGCAGTATTTT. This gives the protein CASSLVRVAGDTQYF.

The chain combines TRBV10-3 with TRBJ2-5; 8 bases fit TRBD2. Germline CDR1 is ENHRY and CDR2 is SYGVKD. After removal of 7 bases from V and 2 bases from J, the junction contained 12 bases not matched to a gene. This CDR3 spans 16 amino acids. The CDR3 nucleotides are TGTGCCATCATTAACCAAGGGCTAGCGGGTCAAGAGACCCAGTACTTC. Residues: CAIINQGLAGQETQYF.

The sample holds a few counts of this clone. The rearrangement uses TRBV9 and TRBJ1-6; 11 bases map to TRBD1. This CDR3 has 18 residues. CDR1 and CDR2 (germline): SGDLS, YYNGEE. The junction had 11 bases not matched to a gene; V was cut back by 2 bases and J by 7 bases. The CDR3 DNA reads as TGTGCCAGCAGCGTTACGGGACAGGGGGTAGCAGACAATTCACCCCTCCACTTT. Its protein product is CASSVTGQGVADNSPLHF.

This chain connects TRBV19 to TRBJ2-7; 8 bases fit TRBD1. The V gene's germline CDR1 is LNHDA and CDR2 SQIVND (reference sequence). The CDR3 covers 15 residues. Trimming at V came to 7 bases and at J to 4 bases, leaving 12 bases not matched to a gene. CDR3 region: CASKLRDRSIYEQYF. The CDR3 DNA follows: TGTGCCAGTAAGTTACGGGACAGGTCGATATACGAGCAGTACTTC. The full variable domain, completed using reference TRBV19 and TRBJ2-7, is DGGITQSPKYLFRKEGQNVTLSCEQNLNHDAMYWYRQDPGQGLRLIYYSQIVNDFQKGDIAEGYSVSREKKESFPLTVTSAQKNPTAFYLCASKLRDRSIYEQYFGPGTRLTVT.

This chain joins TRBV6-6 and TRBJ2-7; D is unclear. The CDR3 runs 12 residues. Trimming shortened V by 0 bases and J by 7 bases, and 7 bases separated the two germline ends. Germline V CDR1 and CDR2: MNHNY, SVGAGI (reference sequence). CDR3 nucleotides: TGTGCCAGCAGTTACTCGGCCTTTGAGCAGTACTTC. Amino acids: CASSYSAFEQYF.